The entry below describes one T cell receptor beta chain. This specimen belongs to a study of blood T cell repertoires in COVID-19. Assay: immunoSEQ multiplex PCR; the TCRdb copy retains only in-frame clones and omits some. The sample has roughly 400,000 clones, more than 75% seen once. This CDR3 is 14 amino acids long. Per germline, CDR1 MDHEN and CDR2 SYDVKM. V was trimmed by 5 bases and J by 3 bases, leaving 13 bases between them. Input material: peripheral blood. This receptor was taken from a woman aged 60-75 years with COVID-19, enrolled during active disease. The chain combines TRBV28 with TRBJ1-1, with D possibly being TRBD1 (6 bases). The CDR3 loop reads CASSGGAAYTEAFF. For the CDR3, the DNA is TGTGCCAGCAGTGGGGGGGCGGCGTACACTGAAGCTTTCTTT.